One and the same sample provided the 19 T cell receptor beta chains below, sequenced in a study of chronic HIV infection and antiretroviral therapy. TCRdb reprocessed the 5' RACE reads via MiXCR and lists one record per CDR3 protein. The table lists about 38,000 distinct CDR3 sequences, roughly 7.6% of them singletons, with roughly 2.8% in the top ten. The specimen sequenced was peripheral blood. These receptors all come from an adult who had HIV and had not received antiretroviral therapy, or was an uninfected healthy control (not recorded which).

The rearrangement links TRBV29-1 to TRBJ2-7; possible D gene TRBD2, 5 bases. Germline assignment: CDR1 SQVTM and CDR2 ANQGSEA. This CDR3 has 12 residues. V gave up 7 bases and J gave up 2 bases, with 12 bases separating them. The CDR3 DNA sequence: TGCAGCGCCTCTTCGGGAACCTACGAGCAGTACTTC. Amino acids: CSASSGTYEQYF.

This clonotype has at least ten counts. CDR3 protein: CASSPGTGAQYF. In DNA form, the CDR3 reads TGTGCCAGCTCGCCCGGGACAGGCGCGCAGTACTTC. The chain combines TRBV28 with TRBJ2-7; 8 positions match TRBD1. The CDR3 runs to 12 residues. J was trimmed by 9 bases and V by 8 bases; bases with no gene match: 9. Germline V gene sequence: CDR1 MDHEN, CDR2 SYDVKM.

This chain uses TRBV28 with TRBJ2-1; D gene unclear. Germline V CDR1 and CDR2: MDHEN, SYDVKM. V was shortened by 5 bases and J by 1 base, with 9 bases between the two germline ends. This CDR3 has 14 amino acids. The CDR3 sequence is CASSPSPSYNEQFF. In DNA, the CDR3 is TGTGCCAGCAGTCCATCACCATCCTACAATGAGCAGTTCTTC.

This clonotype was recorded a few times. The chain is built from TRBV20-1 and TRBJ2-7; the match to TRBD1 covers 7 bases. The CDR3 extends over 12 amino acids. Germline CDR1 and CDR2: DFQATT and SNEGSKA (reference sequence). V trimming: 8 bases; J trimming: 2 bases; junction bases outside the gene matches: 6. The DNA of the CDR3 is TGCAGTACCCGACAGGGTCCCTACGAGCAGTACTTC. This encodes CSTRQGPYEQYF.

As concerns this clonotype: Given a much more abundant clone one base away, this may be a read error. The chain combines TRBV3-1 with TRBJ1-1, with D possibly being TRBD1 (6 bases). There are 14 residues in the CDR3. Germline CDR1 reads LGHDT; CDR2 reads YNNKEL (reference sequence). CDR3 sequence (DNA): TGTGCCAGCAGCCTCGGGACACCGAACACTGAAACTTTCTTT. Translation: CASSLGTPNTETFF.

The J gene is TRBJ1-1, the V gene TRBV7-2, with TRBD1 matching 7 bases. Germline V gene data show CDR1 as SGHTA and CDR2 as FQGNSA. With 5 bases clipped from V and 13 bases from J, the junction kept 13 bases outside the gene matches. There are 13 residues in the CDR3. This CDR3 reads CASSPEMQGGVFF. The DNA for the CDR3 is TGTGCCAGCAGCCCAGAAATGCAGGGGGGAGTTTTCTTT.

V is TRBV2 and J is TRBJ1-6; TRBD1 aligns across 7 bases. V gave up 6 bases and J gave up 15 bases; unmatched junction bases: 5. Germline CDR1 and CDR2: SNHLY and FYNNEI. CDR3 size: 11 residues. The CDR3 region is CASRRQGLLHF. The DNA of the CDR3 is TGTGCCAGCAGGCGACAGGGACTCCTCCACTTT.

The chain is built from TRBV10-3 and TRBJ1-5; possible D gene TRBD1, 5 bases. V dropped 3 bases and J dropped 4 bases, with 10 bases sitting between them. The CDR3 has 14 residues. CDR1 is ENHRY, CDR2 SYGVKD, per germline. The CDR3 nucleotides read TGTGCCATCAGTGAAAGGGGCAGAAATCAGCCCCAGCATTTT. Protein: CAISERGRNQPQHF.

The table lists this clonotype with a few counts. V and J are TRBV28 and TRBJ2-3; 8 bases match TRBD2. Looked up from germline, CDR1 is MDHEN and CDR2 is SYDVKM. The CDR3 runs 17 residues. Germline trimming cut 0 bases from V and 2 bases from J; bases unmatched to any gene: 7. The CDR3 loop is CASSLWELADDTDTQYF. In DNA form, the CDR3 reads TGTGCCAGCAGTTTATGGGAACTAGCGGACGACACAGATACGCAGTATTTT.

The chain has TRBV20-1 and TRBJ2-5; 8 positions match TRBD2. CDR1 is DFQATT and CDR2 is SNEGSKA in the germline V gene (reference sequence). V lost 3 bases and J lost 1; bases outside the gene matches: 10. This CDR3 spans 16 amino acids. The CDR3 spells CSASYLAGWVQETQYF. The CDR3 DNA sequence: TGCAGTGCTAGCTATTTAGCGGGGTGGGTCCAAGAGACCCAGTACTTC.

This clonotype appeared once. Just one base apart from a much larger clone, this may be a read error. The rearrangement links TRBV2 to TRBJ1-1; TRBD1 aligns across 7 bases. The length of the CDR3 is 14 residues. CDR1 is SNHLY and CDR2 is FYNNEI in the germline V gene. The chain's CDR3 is CAASRGGRTAETFF. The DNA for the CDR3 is TGTGCCGCCAGCAGGGGGGGGAGGACGGCTGAAACTTTCTTT. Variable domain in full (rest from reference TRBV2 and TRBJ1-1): EPEVTQTPSHQVTQMGQEVILRCVPISNHLYFYWYRQILGQKVEFLVSFYNNEISEKSEIFDDQFSVERPDGSNFTLKIRSTKLEDSAMYFCAASRGGRTAETFFGQGTRLTVV.

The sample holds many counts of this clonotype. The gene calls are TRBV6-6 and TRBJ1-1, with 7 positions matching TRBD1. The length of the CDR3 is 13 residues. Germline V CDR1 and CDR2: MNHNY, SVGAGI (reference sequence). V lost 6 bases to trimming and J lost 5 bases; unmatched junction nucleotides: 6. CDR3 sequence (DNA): TGTGCCAGCAGGACAGGGAGAGGAACTGAAGCTTTCTTT. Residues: CASRTGRGTEAFF.

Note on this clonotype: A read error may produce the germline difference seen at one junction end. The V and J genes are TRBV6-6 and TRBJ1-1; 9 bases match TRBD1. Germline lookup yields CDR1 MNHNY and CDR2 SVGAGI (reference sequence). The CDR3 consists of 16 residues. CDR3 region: CASSPLGDRDLPETFF. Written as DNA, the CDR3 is TGTGCCAGCAGTCCCTTGGGGGACAGGGACTTGCCTGAAACTTTCTTT.

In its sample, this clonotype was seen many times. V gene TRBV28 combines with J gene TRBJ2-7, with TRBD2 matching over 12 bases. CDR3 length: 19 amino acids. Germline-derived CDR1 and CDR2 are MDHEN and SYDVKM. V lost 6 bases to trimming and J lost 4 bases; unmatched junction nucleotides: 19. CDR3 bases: TGTGCCAGCAGGCCCACCCTCGGACTAGCGGGGAGGGGTTCGTACGAGCAGTACTTC. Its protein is CASRPTLGLAGRGSYEQYF.

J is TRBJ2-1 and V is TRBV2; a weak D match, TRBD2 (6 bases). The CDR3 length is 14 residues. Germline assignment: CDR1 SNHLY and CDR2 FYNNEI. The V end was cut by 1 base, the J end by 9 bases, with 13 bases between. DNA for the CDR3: TGTGCCAGCAGTGAAGAGGGACGGGGGAGTGAGCAGTTCTTC. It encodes CASSEEGRGSEQFF.

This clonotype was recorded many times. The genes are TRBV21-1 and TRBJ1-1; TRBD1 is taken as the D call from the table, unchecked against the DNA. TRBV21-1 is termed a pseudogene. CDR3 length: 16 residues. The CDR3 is CASSLGTGLMNTEAFF. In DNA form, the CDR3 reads TGTGCCAGCAGCCTGGGGACAGGGCTTATGAACACTGAAGCTTTCTTT.

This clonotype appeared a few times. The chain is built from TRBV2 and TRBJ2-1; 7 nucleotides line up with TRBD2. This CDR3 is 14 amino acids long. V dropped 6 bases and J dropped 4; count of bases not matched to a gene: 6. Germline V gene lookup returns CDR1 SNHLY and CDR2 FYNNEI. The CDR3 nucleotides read TGTGCCAGCAGGGCGGGAGTAACTTACAATGAGCAGTTCTTC. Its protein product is CASRAGVTYNEQFF.

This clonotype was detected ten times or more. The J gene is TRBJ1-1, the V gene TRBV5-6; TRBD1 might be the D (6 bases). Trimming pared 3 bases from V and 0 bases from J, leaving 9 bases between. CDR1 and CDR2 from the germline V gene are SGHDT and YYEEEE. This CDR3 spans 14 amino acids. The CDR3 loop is CASSSTGLNTEAFF. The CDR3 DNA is TGTGCCAGCAGCTCGACAGGTTTGAACACTGAAGCTTTCTTT. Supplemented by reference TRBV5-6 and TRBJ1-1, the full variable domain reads DAGVTQSPTHLIKTRGQQVTLRCSPKSGHDTVSWYQQALGQGPQFIFQYYEEEERQRGNFPDRFSGHQFPNYSSELNVNALLLGDSALYLCASSSTGLNTEAFFGQGTRLTVV.

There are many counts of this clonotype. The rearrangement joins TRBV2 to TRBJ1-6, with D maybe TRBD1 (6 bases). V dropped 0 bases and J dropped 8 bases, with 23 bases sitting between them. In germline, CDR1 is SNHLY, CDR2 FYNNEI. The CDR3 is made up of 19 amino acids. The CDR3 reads CASSEAGAPLNLFDSPLHF. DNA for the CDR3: TGTGCCAGCAGTGAAGCGGGGGCACCGCTAAACCTTTTTGATTCACCCCTCCACTTT.